This T cell receptor beta chain was obtained from a study of regulatory T cells in long-lasting Graves disease. Remarks on this clonotype: Antigen specificity is unknown. One junction end disagrees with the germline gene, perhaps due to a read error.

CDR1 and CDR2 from the germline V gene are SNHLY and FYNNEI. The CDR3 is 14 amino acids. Researchers made TCR beta libraries by using iRepertoire HTBI primers and running Arm-PCR on CDR3 regions. One entry per CDR3 protein, called by TCRdb with MiXCR from the multiplex PCR reads. This sample has around 460,000 distinct CDR3 sequences, with about 20% found just once. The time point: persistent/refractory GD, antithyroid drugs over 5 years with positive TRAb. The TCR library used RNA extracted from PBMCs. Study results and limitations: Persistent disease showed a preference for TRBV28, TRBJ1-2 and TRBJ2-5.

The input for sequencing was peripheral blood mononuclear cells (PBMCs), taken when the disease was refractory, from a patient treated with antithyroid drugs. The chain recombines TRBV2 with TRBJ2-5; possibly TRBD2 for D (6 bases). The source of this sequence is a female donor with Graves disease. The CDR3 bases are TGTGCCAGCAGTGAAATAGGCGGGGCGGAGACCCGGTACTTC. Translation: CASSEIGGAETRYF.